The table lists the clone carrying this T cell receptor beta chain with a few counts. Its antigen remains unknown. This entry comes from a study of identical twins. Study-level points and caveats: Surplus twin overlap in beta out-of-frame sequences was less pronounced. It was possible that invariant MAIT and iNKT cells partly confounded the zero-insertion analyses.

The CDR3 is 15 amino acids. Germline V gene sequence: CDR1 SEHNR, CDR2 FQNEAQ (reference sequence). Trimming removed 6 bases from V and 2 bases from J; junction bases left unmatched: 9. cDNA molecules carried unique molecular identifiers, and template switching added a universal primer site. TCRdb processed the 5' RACE reads anew with MiXCR; each CDR3 protein has one entry. This sample has 350,000 or so distinct CDR3 sequences, with roughly an eighth found just once. These data also formed part of another study, on yellow fever vaccine responses in identical twins.

The sequence derives from a young woman in good health. The V call is TRBV7-9, the J call TRBJ2-7, with TRBD2 matching over 8 bases. Sequencing was carried out using CD8+ T cells sorted from blood. The CDR3 DNA follows: TGTGCCAGCAGTTCCCCTCCGGGGGGGACCTACGAGCAGTACTTC. This translates into CASSSPPGGTYEQYF.